This T cell receptor (beta chain) is from a study of blood T cell repertoires in COVID-19. Whole-study context: The samples span acute and convalescent COVID-19 from the United States, Italy and Spain. The analysed material was cDNA or gDNA that came from T cells, B-cell-depleted T cells, or PBMCs.

In Seattle, patients joined the study during active infection and were tracked longitudinally. How the authors handled the data: Counts of nucleated cells, estimated from reference gene primer amplification, were obtained. Clones were sequenced by immunoSEQ multiplex PCR, and TCRdb holds only the in-frame ones, with some missing. V, J and clone size are those of that table, while D and trimming were read from the DNA. The top ten clones hold 6.5% to 7.5% of a sample with tens of thousands of clones, about 80% of them seen once. The V end lost 0 bases, the J end lost 2 bases, and 14 bases lay between the germline ends. The CDR3 runs to 17 residues. Germline lookup yields CDR1 LNHNV and CDR2 YYDKDF (reference sequence).

The chain joins TRBV15 to TRBJ2-1; D might be TRBD2 (5 bases). Material: peripheral blood. This sequence originates from a man aged 30 to 45 with COVID-19, enrolled during active disease. CDR3 in DNA: TGTGCCACCAGCAGAGATTTCGGGGAGTTAACCTACAATGAGCAGTTCTTC. Amino acids: CATSRDFGELTYNEQFF.